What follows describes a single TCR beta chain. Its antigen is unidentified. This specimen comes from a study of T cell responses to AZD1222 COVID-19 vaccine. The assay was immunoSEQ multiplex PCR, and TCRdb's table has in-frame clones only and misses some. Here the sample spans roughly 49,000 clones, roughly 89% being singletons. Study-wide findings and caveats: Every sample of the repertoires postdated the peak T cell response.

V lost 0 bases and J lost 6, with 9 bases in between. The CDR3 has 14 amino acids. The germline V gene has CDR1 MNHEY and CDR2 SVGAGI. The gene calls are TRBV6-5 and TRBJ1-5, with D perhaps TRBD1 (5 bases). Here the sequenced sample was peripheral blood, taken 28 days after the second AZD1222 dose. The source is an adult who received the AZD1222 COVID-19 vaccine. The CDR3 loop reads CASSYSGGSQPQHF. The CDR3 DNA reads TGTGCCAGCAGTTACTCGGGGGGTTCTCAGCCCCAGCATTTT.